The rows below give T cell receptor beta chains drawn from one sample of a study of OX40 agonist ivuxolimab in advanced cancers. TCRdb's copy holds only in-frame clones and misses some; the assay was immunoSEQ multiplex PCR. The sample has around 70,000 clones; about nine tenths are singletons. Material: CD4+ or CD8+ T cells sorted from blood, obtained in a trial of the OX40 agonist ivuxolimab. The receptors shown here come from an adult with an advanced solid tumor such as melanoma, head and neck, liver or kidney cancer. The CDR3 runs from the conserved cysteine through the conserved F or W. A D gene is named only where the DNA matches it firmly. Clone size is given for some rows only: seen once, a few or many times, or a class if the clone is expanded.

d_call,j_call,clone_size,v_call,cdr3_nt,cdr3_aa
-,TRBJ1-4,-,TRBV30,TGTGCCTGGAGTGTACTCGGGGCAAAAGAAAAACTGTTTTTT,CAWSVLGAKEKLFF
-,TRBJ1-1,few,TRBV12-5,TGTGCTAGTGGCATAATGAACACTGAAGCTTTCTTT,CASGIMNTEAFF
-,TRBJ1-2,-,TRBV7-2,TGTGCCAGCAGCTTAGAGGTGATGGGGCCCTATGGCTACACCTTC,CASSLEVMGPYGYTF
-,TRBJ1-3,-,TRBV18,TGTGCCAGCTCACCGGCAGAATCTGGAAACACCATATATTTT,CASSPAESGNTIYF
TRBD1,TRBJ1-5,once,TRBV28,TGTGCCAGCAGTTTAGAACAGGGGGCGCATCAGCCCCAGCATTTT,CASSLEQGAHQPQHF
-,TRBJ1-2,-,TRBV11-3,TGTGCCAGCAGCAGACAGGAACAGATCTATGGCTACACCTTC,CASSRQEQIYGYTF
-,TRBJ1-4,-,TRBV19,TGTGCCAGTAGTTCACCGTCGGCCCCTATAAAACTGTTTTTT,CASSSPSAPIKLFF
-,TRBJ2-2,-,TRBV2,TGTGCCACTAGGACAGTACTCACCGGGGAGCTGTTTTTT,CATRTVLTGELFF
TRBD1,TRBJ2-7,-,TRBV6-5,TGTGCCAGCAGTTCTGACAGGGTCAGCTCCTACGAGCAGTACTTC,CASSSDRVSSYEQYF
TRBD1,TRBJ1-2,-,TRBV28,TGTGCCAGCAGTTTATCGCCGTCCACAGGGGTTCGTGATGGCTACACCTTC,CASSLSPSTGVRDGYTF
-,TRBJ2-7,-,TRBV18,TGTGCCAGCTCACCACCGGGGCAGGGCTCCTACGAGCAGTACTTC,CASSPPGQGSYEQYF
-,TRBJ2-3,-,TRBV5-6,TGTGCCAGCAGCTTGGAGATGTGGACAGATACGCAGTATTTT,CASSLEMWTDTQYF
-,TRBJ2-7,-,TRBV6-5,TGTGCCAGCAGTGTGGATCCGAGAGACGAGCAGTACTTC,CASSVDPRDEQYF
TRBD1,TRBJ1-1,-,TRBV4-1,TGCGCCAGCAGACCCGACAGGGTAAGGACTGAAGCTTTCTTT,CASRPDRVRTEAFF
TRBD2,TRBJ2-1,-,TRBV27,TGTGCCAGCAGTTTAACTACCAGGACTAGCGGGTCTTACAATGAGCAGTTCTTC,CASSLTTRTSGSYNEQFF
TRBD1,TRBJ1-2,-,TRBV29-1,TGCAGCGCCCTAAGGCAGGGGGGTTGGGGCTACACCTTC,CSALRQGGWGYTF
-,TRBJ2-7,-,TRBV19,TGTGCCAGTAGTGCTGGGGGCGAGCAGTACTTC,CASSAGGEQYF
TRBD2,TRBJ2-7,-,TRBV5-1,TGCGCCAGCAGCTTTACAGCTAGCGGCCCCTACGAGCAGTACTTC,CASSFTASGPYEQYF
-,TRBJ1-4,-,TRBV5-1,TGCGCCAGCAGCTTGGGGGGCAGGGCTGAAAAACTGTTTTTT,CASSLGGRAEKLFF
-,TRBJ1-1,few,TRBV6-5,TGTGCCAGCACAAGAGACACTGAAGCTTTCTTT,CASTRDTEAFF
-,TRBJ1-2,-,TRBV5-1,TGCGCCAGCAGCTTGGGCAGGGAGGGTGGAGGCTACACCTTC,CASSLGREGGGYTF
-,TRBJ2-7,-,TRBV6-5,TGTGCCAGCAGTTACTCGCGGATTCCGAACTACGAGCAGTACTTC,CASSYSRIPNYEQYF
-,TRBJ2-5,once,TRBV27,TGTGCCAGTACGGGGTCAGGAGAGACCCAGTACTTC,CASTGSGETQYF
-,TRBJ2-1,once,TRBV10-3,TGTGCCATCTCTGGTGACAGAAATTACAATGAGCAGTTCTTC,CAISGDRNYNEQFF
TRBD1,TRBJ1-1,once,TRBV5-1,TGCGCCAGCAGCTCACAGGGGGGCACTGAAGCTTTCTTT,CASSSQGGTEAFF
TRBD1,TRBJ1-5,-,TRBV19,TGTGCCAGTAGTCCCGGGACAGGGGGCCACAATCAGCCCCAGCATTTT,CASSPGTGGHNQPQHF
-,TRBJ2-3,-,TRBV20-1,TGCAGTGCCTCATTAGATACGCAGTATTTT,CSASLDTQYF
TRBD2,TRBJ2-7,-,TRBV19,TGTGCCAGTAGAGCGGGAGGACTTAGCGAGCAGTACTTC,CASRAGGLSEQYF
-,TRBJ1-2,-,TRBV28,TGTGCCAGCAGTTCCGGAGTTCGGGGGGCCAGTAATCCCTATGGCTACACCTTC,CASSSGVRGASNPYGYTF
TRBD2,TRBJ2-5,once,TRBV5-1,TGCGCCAGCACCCCGTTAGCGGGGACGGAGACCCAGTACTTC,CASTPLAGTETQYF
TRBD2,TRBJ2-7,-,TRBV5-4,TGTGCCAGCAGCTACGGACTAGTCGAGCAGTACTTC,CASSYGLVEQYF
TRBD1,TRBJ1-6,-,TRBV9,TGTGCCAGCAGCCCCACCGGGACAGGGGATTCACCCCTCCACTTT,CASSPTGTGDSPLHF